The rows below give T cell receptor beta chains drawn from one sample of a study of blood T cell repertoires in COVID-19. This table comes from immunoSEQ multiplex PCR, and its TCRdb copy is limited to in-frame clones, with some not included. The sample consists of roughly 230,000 clones, roughly 84% of them appearing once. Material for sequencing was peripheral blood. Source of these receptors: a woman between 50 and 59 years old with acute or convalescent COVID-19. Each CDR3 is given with its conserved first and last residue. Each record gives: D gene, J gene, V gene, CDR3 protein. The D gene is left open where the match is weak.

TRBD1 | TRBJ2-2 | TRBV27 | CASSPRQGGRELFF
TRBD2 | TRBJ2-1 | TRBV7-6 | CASSAVYGAGRNEQFF
- | TRBJ1-2 | TRBV5-1 | CASSPSTGGSFGYTF
- | TRBJ1-1 | TRBV6-2/TRBV6-3 | CASSPSTTVRTEAFF
- | TRBJ1-2 | TRBV4-1 | CASSHNQGNYGYTF
- | TRBJ1-3 | TRBV9 | CASSVDDSLNSGNTIYF
- | TRBJ2-2 | TRBV7-6 | CASSLMLGAETGELFF
- | TRBJ1-5 | TRBV29-1 | CSVAEGRNNQPQHF
- | TRBJ2-7 | TRBV5-1 | CASKVSGTSSSYEQYF
- | TRBJ2-7 | TRBV7-2 | CASSRDTYYEQYF
- | TRBJ1-1 | TRBV4-1 | CASSQDKVQVVATEAFF
- | TRBJ1-1 | TRBV10-2 | CASKDPGVALKAFF
- | TRBJ1-2 | TRBV3-1/TRBV3-2 | CASSQDMTATTNYGYTF
TRBD2 | TRBJ2-3 | TRBV4-3 | CASSQGSGGGRDTQYF
- | TRBJ2-2 | TRBV7-2 | CASSSQGTGELFF
TRBD1 | TRBJ1-2 | TRBV4-1 | CASSQAPQGENYGYTF
- | TRBJ2-1 | TRBV3-1/TRBV3-2 | CASSQELPAYNEQFF
- | TRBJ2-7 | TRBV7-2 | CASSPQGRPPYEQYF
- | TRBJ2-1 | TRBV3-1/TRBV3-2 | CASSRTLSSYNEQFF
TRBD2 | TRBJ2-3 | TRBV18 | CASSPSGSADTQYF
- | TRBJ2-2 | TRBV27 | CASSFGIPNTGELFF
- | TRBJ1-1 | TRBV7-2 | CASSLALGEGTEAFF